This T cell receptor (beta chain) was sequenced for a study of cytomegalovirus exposure and HLA in healthy donors. This CDR3 has 16 amino acids. Germline V lookup: CDR1 MDHEN, CDR2 SYDVKM. J was trimmed by 2 bases and V by 3 bases; bases with no gene match: 6. Both 60 Vbeta primers and 13 Jbeta primers went into the PCR. Clones were sequenced by immunoSEQ multiplex PCR, and TCRdb holds only the in-frame ones, with some missing. The table includes some 120,000 clones, over 75% detected once. The donors comprised healthy bone marrow donors. The sample taken for sequencing was PBMCs. This chain uses TRBV28 with TRBJ1-3; TRBD1 matches 8 bases. The TCR comes from a man aged 50 or older in good health and CMV-seronegative. CDR3 DNA: TGTGCCAGCAGTTTGCCGGACAGGGTCGCTGGAAACACCATATATTTT. Its protein product is CASSLPDRVAGNTIYF.